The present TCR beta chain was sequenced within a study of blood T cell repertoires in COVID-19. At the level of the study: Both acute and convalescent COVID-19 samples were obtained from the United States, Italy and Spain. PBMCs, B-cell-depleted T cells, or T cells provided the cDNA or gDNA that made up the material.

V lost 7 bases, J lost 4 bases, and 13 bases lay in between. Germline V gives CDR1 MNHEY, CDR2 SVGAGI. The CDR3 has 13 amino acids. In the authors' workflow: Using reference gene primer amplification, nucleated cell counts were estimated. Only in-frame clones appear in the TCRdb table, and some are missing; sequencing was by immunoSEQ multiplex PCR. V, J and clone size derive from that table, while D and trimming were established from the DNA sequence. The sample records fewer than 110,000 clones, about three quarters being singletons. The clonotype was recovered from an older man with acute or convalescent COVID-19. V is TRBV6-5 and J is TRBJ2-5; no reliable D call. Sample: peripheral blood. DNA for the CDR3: TGTGCCAGCACCTCGGGTCTTGGAGAGACCCAGTACTTC. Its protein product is CASTSGLGETQYF.